This T cell receptor (beta chain) was profiled in a study of T cells in Graves' hyperthyroidism and ophthalmopathy. PBMCs were sourced from more than 9 ml fresh peripheral blood. Per germline, CDR1 SEHNR and CDR2 FQNEAQ (reference sequence). The CDR3 consists of 16 residues. Trimming left V 1 base short and J 8 bases short, with 18 bases between. Broader study findings: Within blood appeared most thyroid clonotypes that had expanded above 0.001. Ophthalmopathy, as predicted by the model, came a median around 6 months after the prediction.

In this sample, this clonotype turned up many times. The antigen is unknown. RNA transcripts provided the source from which TCR beta CDR3 regions were amplified. During a first-round RT-PCR of the TCR CDR3, the HTBI primer set was used. TCRdb redid the calling of the multiplex PCR reads with MiXCR, one entry per CDR3 protein. This repertoire shows some 350,000 distinct CDR3 sequences, roughly 15% found once; its top ten account for approximately 19%. Sequencing input: blood. V usage is TRBV7-9 and J usage is TRBJ2-1, with a weak D call TRBD2 (8 bases). This sequence was found in a woman aged 60-75 years with Graves' ophthalmopathy. The CDR3 region has the DNA TGTGCCAGCAGCTTAGGGGACAGCGGGAGTAGCTATGAGCAGTTCTTC. It specifies CASSLGDSGSSYEQFF.